Presented here are 4 T cell receptor beta chains from one specimen sequenced in a study of prognosis after radiotherapy for stage I lung cancer. The authors amplified TCR beta CDR3 from genomic DNA using two-round multiplex PCR. Used in first-round PCR were primers specific to each TRBV and TRBJ gene. TCRdb used MiXCR to reprocess the multiplex PCR reads, holding one entry per CDR3 protein. The sample includes about 17,000 distinct CDR3 sequences, over 15% of them seen just once. The input for sequencing was PBMCs, taken before or after stereotactic body radiation therapy (not recorded which). All receptors come from a donor aged 50 or older with non-small cell lung cancer.

This clonotype was counted at least ten times. Written as DNA, the CDR3 is TGCAGTGCTAGAGATCAGGGCTTGGCGCGAGAAGAAGCTTTCTTT. Its translation: CSARDQGLAREEAFF. V is TRBV20-1 and J is TRBJ1-1; the D gene is possibly TRBD1 (5 bases). Germline-derived CDR1 and CDR2 are DFQATT and SNEGSKA (reference sequence). V was shortened by 0 bases and J by 8 bases, with 19 bases between the two germline ends. This CDR3 comprises 15 residues.

This clonotype was seen repeatedly, ten times or more. The genes are TRBV11-3 and TRBJ2-1, with a possible D match to TRBD1 (6 bases). Looked up from germline, CDR1 is SGHNT and CDR2 is YENEEA. Deletions cut 5 bases from V and 0 bases from J, with 23 bases between. The CDR3 is made up of 19 amino acids. CDR3 amino acids: CASSRNPTGVRSSYNEQFF. The CDR3 DNA follows: TGTGCCAGCAGCCGCAATCCGACAGGCGTAAGGAGCTCCTACAATGAGCAGTTCTTC.

The gene calls are TRBV6-9 and TRBJ2-7; TRBD2 agrees at 9 bases. J was trimmed by 4 bases and V by 3 bases; bases with no gene match: 7. Germline V gene sequence: CDR1 MNHGY, CDR2 SVAAGI. CDR3 size: 15 residues. The CDR3 reads CASSYSPSGAYEQYF. The CDR3 DNA reads as TGTGCCAGCAGTTACTCCCCTAGCGGGGCATACGAGCAGTACTTC.

This clonotype was recorded at least ten times. J is TRBJ2-6 and V is TRBV15, with D possibly TRBD1 on 5 matching bases. Trimming pared 5 bases from V and 2 bases from J, leaving 10 bases between. The germline CDR1 and CDR2 sequences are LNHNV and YYDKDF (reference sequence). This CDR3 is 15 amino acids long. CDR3 coding DNA: TGTGCCACCAGCTTCTCAGGGACTGGGGCCAACGTCCTGACTTTC. As protein: CATSFSGTGANVLTF.